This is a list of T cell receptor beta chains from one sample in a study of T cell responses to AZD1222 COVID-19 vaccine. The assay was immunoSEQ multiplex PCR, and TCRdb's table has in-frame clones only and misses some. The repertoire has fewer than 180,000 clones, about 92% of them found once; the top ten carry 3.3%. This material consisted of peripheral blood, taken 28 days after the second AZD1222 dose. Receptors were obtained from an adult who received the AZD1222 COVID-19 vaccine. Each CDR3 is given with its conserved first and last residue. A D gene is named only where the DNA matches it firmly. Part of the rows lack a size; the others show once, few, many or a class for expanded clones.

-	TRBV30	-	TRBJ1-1	CAGTARYTEAFF	TGTGCTGGAACGGCCCGATACACTGAAGCTTTCTTT
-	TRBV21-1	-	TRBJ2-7	CAIQSSYEQYF	TGTGCCATCCAGAGCTCCTACGAGCAGTACTTC
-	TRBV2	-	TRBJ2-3	CASSRDLSTDTQYF	TGTGCCAGCAGTCGGGACTTATCCACAGATACGCAGTATTTT
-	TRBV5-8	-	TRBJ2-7	CASSLGPLALTYEQYF	TGTGCCAGCAGCTTGGGTCCGCTAGCGCTTACCTACGAGCAGTACTTC
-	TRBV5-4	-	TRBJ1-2	CASSLEVFRGYTF	TGTGCCAGCAGCTTGGAGGTGTTCCGGGGCTACACCTTC
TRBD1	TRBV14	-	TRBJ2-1	CASSQRQGYNEQFF	TGTGCCAGCAGCCAAAGACAGGGATACAATGAGCAGTTCTTC
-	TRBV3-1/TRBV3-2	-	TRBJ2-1	CASSQEVVYNEQFF	TGTGCCAGCAGCCAAGAGGTCGTGTACAATGAGCAGTTCTTC
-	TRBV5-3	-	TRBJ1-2	CARSLIRWFYGYTF	TGTGCCAGAAGCTTGATCAGGTGGTTCTATGGCTACACCTTC
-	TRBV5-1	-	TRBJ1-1	CASTEGRTEAFF	TGCGCCAGCACGGAGGGGCGCACTGAAGCTTTCTTT
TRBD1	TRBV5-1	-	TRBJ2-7	CASSFWGQGAQDEQYF	TGCGCCAGCAGCTTTTGGGGACAGGGGGCGCAGGACGAGCAGTACTTC
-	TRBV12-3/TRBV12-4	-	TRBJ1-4	CASSLNVEKLFF	TGTGCCAGCAGTTTAAATGTTGAAAAACTGTTTTTT
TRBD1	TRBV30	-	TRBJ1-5	CAWATTGSQPQHF	TGTGCCTGGGCTACGACAGGGAGTCAGCCCCAGCATTTT
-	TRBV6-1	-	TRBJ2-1	CASSESVFGGLTYNEQFF	TGTGCCAGCAGTGAATCCGTTTTTGGGGGACTCACCTACAATGAGCAGTTCTTC
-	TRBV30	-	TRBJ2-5	CAWSPPRDIETQYF	TGTGCCTGGAGTCCCCCGCGGGATATAGAGACCCAGTACTTC
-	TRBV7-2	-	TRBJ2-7	CASSLDRFSYEQYF	TGTGCCAGCAGCCTTGACAGGTTCTCCTACGAGCAGTACTTC
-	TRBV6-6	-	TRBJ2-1	CATATVGNEQFF	TGTGCCACGGCGACAGTGGGCAATGAGCAGTTCTTC
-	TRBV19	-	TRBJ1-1	CASSTLMGVRNTEAFF	TGTGCCAGTAGTACCTTGATGGGGGTCAGGAACACTGAAGCTTTCTTT
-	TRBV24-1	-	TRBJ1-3	CATSAAGSGNTIYF	TGTGCCACCAGTGCGGCAGGATCTGGAAACACCATATATTTT
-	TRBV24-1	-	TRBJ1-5	CATSDRSNQPQHF	TGTGCCACCAGTGACAGGAGCAATCAGCCCCAGCATTTT
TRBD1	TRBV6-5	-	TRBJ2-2	CASRSGQYTGELFF	TGTGCCAGCAGATCGGGACAGTACACCGGGGAGCTGTTTTTT
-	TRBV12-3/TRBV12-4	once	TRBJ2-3	CASSWVETDTQYF	TGTGCCAGCAGTTGGGTGGAAACAGATACGCAGTATTTT
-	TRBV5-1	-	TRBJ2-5	CASSLYGGGRGQETQYF	TGCGCCAGCAGCTTGTACGGGGGAGGAAGAGGGCAAGAGACCCAGTACTTC
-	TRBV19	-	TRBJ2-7	CASSGTGTGYEQYF	TGTGCCAGTAGTGGTACTGGGACTGGTTACGAGCAGTACTTC
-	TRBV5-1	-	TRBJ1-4	CASSFTATNEKLFF	TGCGCCAGCAGCTTCACAGCAACTAATGAAAAACTGTTTTTT
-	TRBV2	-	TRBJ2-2	CASGNRVGWDTGELFF	TGTGCCAGCGGAAACAGGGTCGGTTGGGACACCGGGGAGCTGTTTTTT
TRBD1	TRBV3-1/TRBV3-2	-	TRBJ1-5	CASSQETGVGQPQHF	TGTGCCAGCAGCCAGGAGACAGGGGTTGGGCAGCCCCAGCATTTT
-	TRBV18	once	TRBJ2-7	CASSPGQSDEQYF	TGTGCCAGCTCACCGGGCCAGTCCGACGAGCAGTACTTC
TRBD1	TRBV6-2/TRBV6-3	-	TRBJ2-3	CASSPQTGKANTDTQYF	TGTGCCAGCAGCCCCCAGACAGGGAAGGCGAACACAGATACGCAGTATTTT
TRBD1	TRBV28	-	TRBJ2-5	CASSEGQPQETQYF	TGTGCCAGCAGTGAGGGACAGCCCCAAGAGACCCAGTACTTC
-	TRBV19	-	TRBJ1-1	CASSIGGEYWTEAFF	TGTGCCAGTAGTATCGGGGGGGAGTATTGGACTGAAGCTTTCTTT
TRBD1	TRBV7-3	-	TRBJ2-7	CASSLGQTGEQYF	TGTGCCAGCAGCTTGGGACAGACCGGCGAGCAGTACTTC
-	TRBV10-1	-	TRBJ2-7	CASSAGASYEQYF	TGCGCCAGCAGTGCTGGGGCCTCCTACGAGCAGTACTTC
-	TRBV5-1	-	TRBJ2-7	CASSFNTGIEQYF	TGCGCCAGCAGCTTTAACACGGGAATAGAGCAGTACTTC
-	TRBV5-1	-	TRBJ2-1	CASSSGTILVNEQFF	TGCGCCAGCAGCTCCGGGACCATCCTAGTCAATGAGCAGTTCTTC
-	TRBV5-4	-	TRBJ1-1	CASSDGQKERAEAFF	TGTGCCAGCAGCGATGGACAGAAAGAGAGGGCTGAAGCTTTCTTT
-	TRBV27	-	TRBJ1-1	CASRGLGGNTEAFF	TGTGCCAGCAGAGGTCTGGGGGGGAACACTGAAGCTTTCTTT
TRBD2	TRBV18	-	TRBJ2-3	CASSPQLAGTSGTDTQYF	TGTGCCAGCTCACCGCAGCTTGCCGGGACTAGCGGCACAGATACGCAGTATTTT
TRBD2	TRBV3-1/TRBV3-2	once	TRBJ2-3	CASSQGTSGVRNTQYF	TGTGCCAGCAGCCAAGGTACTAGCGGGGTCCGGAATACGCAGTATTTT
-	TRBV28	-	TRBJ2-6	CASIPRRGTGANVLTF	TGTGCCAGCATTCCCCGGAGGGGAACTGGGGCCAACGTCCTGACTTTC
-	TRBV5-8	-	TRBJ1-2	CASSFPSIGPSGFYGYTF	TGTGCCAGCAGCTTCCCCTCAATCGGCCCCTCGGGGTTCTATGGCTACACCTTC
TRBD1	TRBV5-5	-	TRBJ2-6	CASSLVIEGTGAGANVLTF	TGTGCCAGCAGCTTGGTTATTGAGGGGACAGGGGCTGGGGCCAACGTCCTGACTTTC
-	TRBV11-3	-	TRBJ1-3	CASSFEGSSGNTIYF	TGTGCCAGCAGCTTTGAGGGAAGCTCTGGAAACACCATATATTTT
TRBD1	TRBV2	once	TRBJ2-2	CASSGQGKWTGELFF	TGTGCCAGCAGTGGACAGGGGAAATGGACCGGGGAGCTGTTTTTT
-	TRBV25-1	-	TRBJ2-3	CASSIGDTQYF	TGTGCCAGCAGTATTGGTGATACGCAGTATTTT
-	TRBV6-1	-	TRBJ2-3	CASSETSRDTQYF	TGTGCCAGCAGTGAAACATCGAGGGATACGCAGTATTTT
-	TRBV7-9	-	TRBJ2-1	CASSSIPSSYNEQFF	TGTGCCAGCAGCTCCATTCCATCTAGCTACAATGAGCAGTTCTTC
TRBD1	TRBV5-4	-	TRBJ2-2	CASSLPGTGGAYSGELFF	TGTGCCAGCAGCTTGCCCGGGACAGGGGGCGCCTATTCCGGGGAGCTGTTTTTT
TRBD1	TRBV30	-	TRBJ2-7	CAWSVQGQHYEQYF	TGTGCCTGGAGTGTCCAGGGACAGCACTACGAGCAGTACTTC
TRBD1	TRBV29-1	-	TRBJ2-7	CSASLLLRDSSYEQYF	TGCAGCGCTTCACTACTCCTTCGGGACAGCTCCTACGAGCAGTACTTC
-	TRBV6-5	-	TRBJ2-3	CASSSTGISTDTQYF	TGTGCCAGCAGTTCAACCGGAATAAGCACAGATACGCAGTATTTT
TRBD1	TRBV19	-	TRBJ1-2	CASSRGDRVNYGYTF	TGTGCCAGTAGTCGAGGGGACAGGGTGAACTATGGCTACACCTTC
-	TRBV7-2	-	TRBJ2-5	CASSFTPRRNQKAQETQYF	TGTGCCAGCAGCTTCACCCCTCGCCGGAACCAGAAGGCCCAAGAGACCCAGTACTTC
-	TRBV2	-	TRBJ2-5	CASSQTRQETQYF	TGTGCCAGCAGTCAGACTCGTCAAGAGACCCAGTACTTC
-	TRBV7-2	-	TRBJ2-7	CASSLAQGMYSYEQYF	TGTGCCAGCAGCTTAGCTCAGGGGATGTACTCCTACGAGCAGTACTTC
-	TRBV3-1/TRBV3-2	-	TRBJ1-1	CASSNRQSNTEAFF	TGTGCCAGCAGCAACAGACAGTCCAACACTGAAGCTTTCTTT
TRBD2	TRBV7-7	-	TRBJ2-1	CASSSLAGGYNEQFF	TGTGCTAGCAGCTCACTAGCGGGGGGGTACAATGAGCAGTTCTTC
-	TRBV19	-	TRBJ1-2	CASSMEDRPNYGYTF	TGTGCCAGTAGTATGGAGGACCGCCCTAACTATGGCTACACCTTC